This record looks at one T cell receptor beta chain sequence and its context. The antigen is not known. The data originate from a study of CD8+ T cells in alopecia areata. Study observations and caveats: Under tofacitinib, fewer expanded CD8+ clones appeared among the top 100 scalp clones.

RNA was isolated and reverse transcribed to cDNA, the sequencing template. Profiling relied on immunoSEQ multiplex PCR, and the TCRdb table lists in-frame clones only, not all of them. This table holds under 95,000 clones, around three quarters found once. Treatment defined: oral pan-JAK inhibitor, 5-10 mg twice daily. The sequencing used CD8+ T cells sorted from blood, collected at week 44, from a patient treated with tofacitinib. The clonotype originates from a human donor with alopecia areata.

In DNA, the CDR3 is TGTGCCAGCAGCTTAGGTGCTTCTGGGGCCAACGTCCTGACTTTC. Translating it yields CASSLGASGANVLTF. The chain has TRBV7-9 and TRBJ2-6; D gene ambiguous. The CDR3 is 15 amino acids. With 1 base removed from V and 1 base from J, the gap between germline ends came to 5 bases. The germline CDR1 and CDR2 sequences are SEHNR and FQNEAQ (reference sequence).